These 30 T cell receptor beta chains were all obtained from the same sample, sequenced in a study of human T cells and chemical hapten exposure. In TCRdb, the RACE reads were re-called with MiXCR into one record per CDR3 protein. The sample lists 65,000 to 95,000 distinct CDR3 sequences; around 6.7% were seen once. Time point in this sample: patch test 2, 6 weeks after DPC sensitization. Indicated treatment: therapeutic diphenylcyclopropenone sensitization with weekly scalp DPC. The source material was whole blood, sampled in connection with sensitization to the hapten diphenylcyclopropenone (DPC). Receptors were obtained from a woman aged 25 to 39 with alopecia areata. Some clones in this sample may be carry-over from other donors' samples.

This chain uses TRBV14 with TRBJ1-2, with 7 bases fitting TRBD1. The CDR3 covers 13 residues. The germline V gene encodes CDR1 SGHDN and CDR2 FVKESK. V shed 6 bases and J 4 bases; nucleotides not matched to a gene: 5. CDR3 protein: CASSHDRAYGYTF. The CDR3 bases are TGTGCCAGCAGTCACGACAGGGCCTATGGCTACACCTTC.

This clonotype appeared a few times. CDR3 nucleotide sequence: TGTGCCAGTAGGGGTTACAGCGGGGCAAGTCTTAGCAATCAGCCCCAGCATTTT. Encoded protein: CASRGYSGASLSNQPQHF. The V call is TRBV19, the J call TRBJ1-5; tentative D call: TRBD1 (5 bases). Trimming stripped 6 bases from V and 0 bases from J, with 21 bases between. Looked up from germline, CDR1 is LNHDA and CDR2 is SQIVND (reference sequence). CDR3 length: 18 amino acids.

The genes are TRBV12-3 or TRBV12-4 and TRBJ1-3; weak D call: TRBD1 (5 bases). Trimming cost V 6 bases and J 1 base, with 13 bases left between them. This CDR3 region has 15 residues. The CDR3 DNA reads TGTGCCAGCAGCCCTCAGGGCATATCTGGAAACACCATATATTTT. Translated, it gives CASSPQGISGNTIYF.

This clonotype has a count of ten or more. DNA of the CDR3: TGTGCCAGCTCGAGAGCGGGGGACCTCACAGATACGCAGTATTTT. As protein: CASSRAGDLTDTQYF. The V call is TRBV6-5, the J call TRBJ2-3, with 8 bases matching TRBD2. Germline V lookup: CDR1 MNHEY, CDR2 SVGAGI. The CDR3 loop spans 15 amino acids. J lost 2 bases, V lost 8 bases, and 9 bases had no gene match.

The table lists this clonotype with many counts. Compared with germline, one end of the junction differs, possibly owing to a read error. CDR3 nucleotide sequence: TGTGCCAGCAGCTGGCTGCTGGCCGGGGTGCTATCGAAGACCGGGGAGCTGTTTTTT. Translation gives CASSWLLAGVLSKTGELFF. This chain uses TRBV5-6 with TRBJ2-2, with a possible D match to TRBD2 (5 bases). Germline V lookup: CDR1 SGHDT, CDR2 YYEEEE. The CDR3 has 19 residues.

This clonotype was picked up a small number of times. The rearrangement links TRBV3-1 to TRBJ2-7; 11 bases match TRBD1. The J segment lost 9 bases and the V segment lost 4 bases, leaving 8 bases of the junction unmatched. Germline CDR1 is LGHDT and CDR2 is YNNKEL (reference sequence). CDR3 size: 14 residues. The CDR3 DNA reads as TGTGCCAGCAGCCCCGGGACAGGGGGTCGCGGGCAGTACTTC. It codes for CASSPGTGGRGQYF.

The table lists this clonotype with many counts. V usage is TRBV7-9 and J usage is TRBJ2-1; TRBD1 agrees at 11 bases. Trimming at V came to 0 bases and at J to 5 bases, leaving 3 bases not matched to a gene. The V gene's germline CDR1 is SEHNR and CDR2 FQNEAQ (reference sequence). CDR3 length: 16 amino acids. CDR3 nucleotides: TGTGCCAGCAGCTTAGCAGGGGACAGGGGGGACAATGAGCAGTTCTTC. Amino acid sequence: CASSLAGDRGDNEQFF.

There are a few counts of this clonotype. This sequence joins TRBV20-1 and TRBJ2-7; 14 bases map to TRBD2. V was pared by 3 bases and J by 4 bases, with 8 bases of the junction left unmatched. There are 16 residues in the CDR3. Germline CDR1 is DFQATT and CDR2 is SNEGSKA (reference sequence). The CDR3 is CSASEWTSGGKYEQYF. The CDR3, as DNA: TGCAGTGCTAGTGAATGGACTAGCGGGGGGAAGTACGAGCAGTACTTC.

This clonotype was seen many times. The CDR3 here is CASSPRTALQETQYF. In DNA form, the CDR3 reads TGTGCCAGCAGCCCACGGACAGCCCTCCAAGAGACCCAGTACTTC. The chain uses TRBV7-2 and TRBJ2-5, with D possibly TRBD1 on 6 matching bases. CDR1 SGHTA and CDR2 FQGNSA come from the germline V gene. The V end was cut by 5 bases, the J end by 1 base, with 14 bases between. CDR3 length equals 15 residues.

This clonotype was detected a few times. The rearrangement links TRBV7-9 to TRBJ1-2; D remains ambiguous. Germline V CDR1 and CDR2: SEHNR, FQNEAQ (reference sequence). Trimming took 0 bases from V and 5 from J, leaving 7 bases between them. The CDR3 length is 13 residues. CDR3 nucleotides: TGTGCCAGCAGCTTAGCGGAGGAGTATGGCTACACCTTC. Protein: CASSLAEEYGYTF.

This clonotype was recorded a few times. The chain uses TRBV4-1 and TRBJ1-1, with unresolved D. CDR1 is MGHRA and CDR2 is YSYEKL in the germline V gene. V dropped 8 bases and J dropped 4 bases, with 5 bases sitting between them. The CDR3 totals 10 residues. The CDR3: CASYPTEAFF. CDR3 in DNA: TGCGCCAGCTATCCCACTGAAGCTTTCTTT.

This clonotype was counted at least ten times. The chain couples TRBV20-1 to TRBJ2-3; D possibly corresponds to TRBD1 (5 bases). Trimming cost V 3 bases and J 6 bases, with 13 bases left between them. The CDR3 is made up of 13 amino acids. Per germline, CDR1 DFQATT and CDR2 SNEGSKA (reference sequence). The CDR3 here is CSARLSGSDTQYF. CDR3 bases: TGCAGTGCTAGGTTGTCAGGGTCGGATACGCAGTATTTT.

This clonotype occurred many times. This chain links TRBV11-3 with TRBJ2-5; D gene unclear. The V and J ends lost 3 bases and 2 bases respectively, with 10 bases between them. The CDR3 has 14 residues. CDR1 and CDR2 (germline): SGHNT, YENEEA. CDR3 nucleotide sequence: TGTGCCAGCAGCTTCCAGCAGACTCAAGAGACCCAGTACTTC. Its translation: CASSFQQTQETQYF.

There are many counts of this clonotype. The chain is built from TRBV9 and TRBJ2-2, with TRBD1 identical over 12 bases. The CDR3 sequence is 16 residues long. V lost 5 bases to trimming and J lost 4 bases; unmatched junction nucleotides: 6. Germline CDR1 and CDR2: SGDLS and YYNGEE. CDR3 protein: CASSAGTGGITGELFF. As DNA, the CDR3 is TGTGCCAGCAGTGCCGGGACAGGGGGCATCACCGGGGAGCTGTTTTTT.

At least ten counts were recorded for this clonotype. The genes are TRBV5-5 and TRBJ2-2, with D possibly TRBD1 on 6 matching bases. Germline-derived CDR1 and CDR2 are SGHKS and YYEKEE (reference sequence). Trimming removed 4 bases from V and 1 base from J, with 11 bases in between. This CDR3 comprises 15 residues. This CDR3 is CASSQLTGNTGELFF. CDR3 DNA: TGTGCCAGCAGCCAATTGACAGGGAACACCGGGGAGCTGTTTTTT.

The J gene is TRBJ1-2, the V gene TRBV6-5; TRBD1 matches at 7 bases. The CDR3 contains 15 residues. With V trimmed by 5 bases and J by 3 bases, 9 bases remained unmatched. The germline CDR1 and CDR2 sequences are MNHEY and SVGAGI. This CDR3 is CASSAFQGGHYGYTF. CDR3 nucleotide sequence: TGTGCCAGCAGTGCCTTCCAGGGGGGCCACTATGGCTACACCTTC.

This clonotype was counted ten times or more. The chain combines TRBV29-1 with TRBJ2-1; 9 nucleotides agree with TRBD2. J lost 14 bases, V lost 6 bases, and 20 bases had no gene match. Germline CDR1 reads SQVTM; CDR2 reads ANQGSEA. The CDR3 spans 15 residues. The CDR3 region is CSVPTFAGGLSGEFF. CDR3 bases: TGCAGCGTACCCACCTTCGCGGGGGGGCTCTCGGGGGAGTTCTTC.

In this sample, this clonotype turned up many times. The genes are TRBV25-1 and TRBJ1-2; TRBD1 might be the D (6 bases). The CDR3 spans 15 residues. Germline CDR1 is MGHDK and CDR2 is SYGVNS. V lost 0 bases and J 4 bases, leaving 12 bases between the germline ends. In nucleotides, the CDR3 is TGTGCCAGCAGTGAATATAAGGGGGGTAGCTATGGCTACACCTTC. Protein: CASSEYKGGSYGYTF.

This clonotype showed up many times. The CDR3 loop reads CASSPSGANVLTF. CDR3 DNA sequence: TGTGCCAGCAGCCCTTCTGGGGCCAACGTCCTGACTTTC. This chain links TRBV7-3 with TRBJ2-6; D is undetermined. Trimming stripped 5 bases from V and 1 base from J, with 3 bases between. CDR3 length: 13 residues. The germline V gene encodes CDR1 SGHTA and CDR2 FQGTGA. The complete variable domain, with remaining parts taken from reference TRBV7-3 and TRBJ2-6, reads GAGVSQTPSNKVTEKGKYVELRCDPISGHTALYWYRQSLGQGPEFLIYFQGTGAADDSGLPNDRFFAVRPEGSVSTLKIQRTERGDSAVYLCASSPSGANVLTFGAGSRLTVL.

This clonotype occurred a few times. CDR3 nucleotide sequence: TGTGCCAGCAGTTCCCCTGTTCTTGGGGATACGCAGTATTTT. This gives the protein CASSSPVLGDTQYF. The V gene is TRBV12-3 or TRBV12-4, the J gene TRBJ2-3; D is unclear. The V end lost 4 bases, the J end lost 6 bases, and 14 bases lay between the germline ends. This CDR3 has 14 residues.

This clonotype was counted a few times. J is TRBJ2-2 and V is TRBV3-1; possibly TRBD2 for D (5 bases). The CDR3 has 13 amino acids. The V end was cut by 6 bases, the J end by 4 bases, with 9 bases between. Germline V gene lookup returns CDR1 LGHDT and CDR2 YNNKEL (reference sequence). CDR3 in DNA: TGTGCCAGCAGTCCGGGGATCACCGGGGAGCTGTTTTTT. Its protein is CASSPGITGELFF.

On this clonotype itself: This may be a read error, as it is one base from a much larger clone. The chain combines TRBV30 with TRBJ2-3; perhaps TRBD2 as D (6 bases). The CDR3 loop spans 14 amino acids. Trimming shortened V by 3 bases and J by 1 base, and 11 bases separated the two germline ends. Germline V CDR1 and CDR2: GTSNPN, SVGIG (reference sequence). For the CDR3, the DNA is TGTGCCTGGAGCAGGGAGGTCGGCACAGATACGCAGTATTTT. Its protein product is CAWSREVGTDTQYF.

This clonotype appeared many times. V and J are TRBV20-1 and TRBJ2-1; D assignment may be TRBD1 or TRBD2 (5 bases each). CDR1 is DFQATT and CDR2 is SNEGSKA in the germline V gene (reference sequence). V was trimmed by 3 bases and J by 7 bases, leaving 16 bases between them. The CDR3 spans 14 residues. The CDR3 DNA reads TGCAGTGCTAGTTCGGGAACGGGGCGGAATGAGCAGTTCTTC. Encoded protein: CSASSGTGRNEQFF.

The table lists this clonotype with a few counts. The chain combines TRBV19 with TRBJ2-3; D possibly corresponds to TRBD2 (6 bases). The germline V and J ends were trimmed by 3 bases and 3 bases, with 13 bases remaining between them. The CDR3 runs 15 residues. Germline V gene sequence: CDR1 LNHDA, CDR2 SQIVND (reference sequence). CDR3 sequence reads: CASSISGGGTDTQYF. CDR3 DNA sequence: TGTGCCAGTAGTATCAGTGGGGGAGGTACAGATACGCAGTATTTT.

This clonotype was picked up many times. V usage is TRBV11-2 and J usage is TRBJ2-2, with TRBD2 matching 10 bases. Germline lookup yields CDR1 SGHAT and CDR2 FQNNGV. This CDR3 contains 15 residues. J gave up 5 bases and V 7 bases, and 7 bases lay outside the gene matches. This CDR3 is CASTVAGGGTGELFF. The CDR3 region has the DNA TGTGCCAGCACCGTAGCGGGGGGAGGGACCGGGGAGCTGTTTTTT.

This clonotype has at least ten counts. CDR3 sequence reads: CASRPADRAPYEQYF. The CDR3 region has the DNA TGCGCCAGCAGGCCCGCGGACAGGGCCCCCTACGAGCAGTACTTC. The chain has TRBV5-1 and TRBJ2-7; 8 bases are shared with TRBD1. The trim removed 5 bases at V and 2 bases at J, leaving 9 bases unmatched. The CDR3 extends over 15 amino acids. Germline values: CDR1 SGHRS, CDR2 YFSETQ.

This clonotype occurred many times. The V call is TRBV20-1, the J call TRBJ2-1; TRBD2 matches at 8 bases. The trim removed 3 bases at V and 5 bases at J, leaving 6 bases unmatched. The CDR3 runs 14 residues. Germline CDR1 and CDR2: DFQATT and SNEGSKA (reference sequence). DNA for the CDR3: TGCAGTGCTAGGCACAGCGGGGGCAACAATGAGCAGTTCTTC. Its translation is CSARHSGGNNEQFF.

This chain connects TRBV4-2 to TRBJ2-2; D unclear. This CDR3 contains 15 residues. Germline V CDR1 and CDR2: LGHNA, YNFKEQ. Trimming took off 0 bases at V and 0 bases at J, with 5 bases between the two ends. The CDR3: CASSQEWANTGELFF. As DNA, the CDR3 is TGTGCCAGCAGCCAAGAATGGGCGAACACCGGGGAGCTGTTTTTT.

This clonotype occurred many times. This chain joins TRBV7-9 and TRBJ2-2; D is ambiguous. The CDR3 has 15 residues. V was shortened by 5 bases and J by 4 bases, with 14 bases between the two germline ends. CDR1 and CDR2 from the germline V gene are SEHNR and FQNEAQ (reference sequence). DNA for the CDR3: TGTGCCAGCAGCCCTAGGTTGGTGGGCACCGGGGAGCTGTTTTTT. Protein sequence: CASSPRLVGTGELFF.

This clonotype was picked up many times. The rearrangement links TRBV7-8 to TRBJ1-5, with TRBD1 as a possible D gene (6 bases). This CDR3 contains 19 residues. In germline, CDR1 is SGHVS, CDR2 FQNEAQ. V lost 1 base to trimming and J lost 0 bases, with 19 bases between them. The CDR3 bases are TGTGCCAGCAGCTTAGAGGCAGGGGCCGGTCCTTATAGCAATCAGCCCCAGCATTTT. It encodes CASSLEAGAGPYSNQPQHF.